This T cell receptor (beta chain) was documented in a study of T cells in Graves' hyperthyroidism and ophthalmopathy. Turning to the study itself: Any treatment followed the collection of peripheral blood at initial diagnosis.

V was clipped by 1 base and J by 9 bases, with 16 bases between them. The CDR3 has 14 residues. Germline V lookup: CDR1 SEHNR, CDR2 FQNEAQ (reference sequence). Diagnoses used clinical symptoms, serum thyroxine and TRAb, thyroid ultrasound and orbital computed tomography. The source material, RNA transcripts, was used to amplify TCR beta CDR3 regions. HTBI primers were the set used in a first-round RT-PCR of the TCR CDR3. TCRdb reprocessed the multiplex PCR reads via MiXCR and lists one record per CDR3 protein. The data hold approximately 430,000 distinct CDR3 sequences, with less than 20% observed a single time.

This TCR was recovered from a woman younger than 35 with Graves' hyperthyroidism. This rearrangement joins TRBV7-9 to TRBJ2-7; TRBD2 is a possible D gene (5 bases). Sequencing input: blood. CDR3 amino acids: CASSLGDYHIAQYF. The CDR3 DNA reads as TGTGCCAGCAGCTTAGGTGACTACCATATCGCGCAGTACTTC.